This T cell receptor (beta chain) emerged from a study of PD-L1 blockade in urothelial cancer. Here immunoSEQ multiplex PCR was the method, and the copy in TCRdb shows in-frame clones only, minus some. The table has more than 55,000 clones, about 86% seen once. Only a few counts were recorded for this clone. The CDR3 sequence is 15 residues long. The V and J ends lost 1 base and 1 base respectively, with 11 bases between them. Germline CDR1 and CDR2: LGHNA and YNFKEQ. V gene TRBV4-2 combines with J gene TRBJ2-7, with a tentative D call TRBD1 (6 bases). The TCR comes from a man aged 45-60 years with urothelial cancer. The material sequenced was PBMCs, taken around atezolizumab (anti-PD-L1) treatment. In DNA, the CDR3 is TGTGCCAGCAGCCAAGGGGGGCAGGGATCCTACGAGCAGTACTTC. Translation gives CASSQGGQGSYEQYF.